This T cell receptor beta chain appears in the sequencing data of a study of blood T cell repertoires in COVID-19 (dated by TCRdb to 2018 to 2020). In terms of the full investigation: Samples from collaborators originated in the United States, Italy and Spain and spanned both the acute and convalescent phases of COVID-19. The material from the prospective study consisted of cDNA or gDNA derived from T cells, B-cell-depleted T cells, or PBMCs. Deeply sampled blood TCRbeta repertoires from subjects exposed to, actively infected with, or recovered from COVID-19 were included in the dataset. The repertoires were released in a freely available public database intended as a resource for research on the immune response to SARS-CoV-2. Samples came from the ongoing ImmuneRACE study (first 160 participants) plus 1,254 subjects from 6 global collaborators. Sample metadata almost always included a de-identified subject ID, COVID-19 status, age in years and sex. Where HLA class I and class II types were available, the types were taken from metadata supplied by the sample provider, not from assay-based typing.

From the cysteine through the phenylalanine, the CDR3 covers 17 amino acids. This entry keeps only the CDR3 DNA: 51 bases, framed from base 1. For CDR1 and CDR2, the germline V gene lists SGHTA and FQGNSA. V trim: 4 bases; J trim: 1 base; unmatched bases: 11. TCRbeta CDR3 regions were amplified from genomic DNA by means of the immunoSEQ Assay, a bias-controlled multiplex PCR. The original methods were these. The number of nucleated cells in each sample was estimated from the amplification of reference gene primers within the assay. Sequence reads were collapsed and filtered to measure the absolute abundance of every unique TCRbeta CDR3 rearrangement. For each sample, productive Simpson clonality was calculated as the square root of Simpson's diversity index over productive rearrangements. TCRdb took this table from immuneACCESS and kept in-frame rearrangements with V and J called. Such tables lack part of the clones; where checked against another copy, unresolved V genes explain under half of the gap, and the rest is unexplained. The D gene and trimming were derived from the DNA, and the V and J assignments and clone size from that table. The sample table contains about 360,000 clones; only one count was recorded for about four fifths of them. The ten top clones hold just under 3% of the sample.

About this clone itself: Its specific antigen is unknown. Per-base quality was not reported, and no clone a single base away is much larger than it.

Whole blood was collected in K2EDTA tubes by collaborating institutions according to the institutions' own protocols. For TCRbeta analysis, collaborators shipped samples in one of three forms: frozen whole blood, isolated PBMCs, or DNA extracted from either of those sample types. Overall study results and their limits: The amount of clinical and demographic metadata varied by source and participant and was provided uncurated.

The receptor comes from a young man with active or convalescent COVID-19. The V gene is TRBV7-2 and the J gene is TRBJ2-7; TRBD1 agrees with 9 junctional bases. The specimen sequenced was peripheral blood. The CDR3 loop reads CASSSQHGQGLSYEQYF. The nucleotide sequence reads as follows: TGTGCCAGCAGCTCTCAACACGGACAGGGGCTTTCCTACGAGCAGTACTTC.